This T cell receptor (beta chain) was captured by sequencing in a study of shared clonotypes between healthy human individuals. Study-wide findings and caveats: The study drew on few donors, limiting represented genetic and exposure-history diversity.

Around 30,000 T cell genomes (approximately 0.2 ug DNA) went into each sorted-subset replicate. Some clones are missing from TCRdb's copy, which holds only in-frame ones; the method was immunoSEQ multiplex PCR. The profile covers roughly 1 million clones, with under 80% appearing a single time and about 1.5% taken by the ten largest. A CD45RA+ naive subset and a CD45RA-negative memory subset were split from CD4+ cells. About this clone: Its antigen is currently unknown.

This CDR3 contains 16 residues. V was clipped by 0 bases and J by 2 bases; unmatched bases: 3. Per the germline V gene, CDR1 is GTSNPN and CDR2 is SVGIG (reference sequence). This chain joins TRBV30 and TRBJ2-1; 11 bases match TRBD2. This clonotype was obtained from a man aged 18 to 29 in good health. Sequenced material: memory CD4+ T cells sorted from blood. Subset of the sample: CD45RA-negative fraction. CDR3 in amino acids: CAWSVLAGVTYNEQFF. The CDR3 nucleotides are TGTGCCTGGAGTGTACTAGCGGGGGTAACCTACAATGAGCAGTTCTTC.